These T cell receptor beta chains were read from a single sample in a study of blood T cell repertoires in COVID-19. The method was immunoSEQ multiplex PCR; TCRdb's version includes in-frame clones alone and lacks a portion of them. The table has around 330,000 clones, under 90% seen once; the top ten hold 5% to 5.5%. The sample taken for sequencing was PBMCs or T cells enriched from blood (not recorded which). These receptors all come from a man aged 60-69 years who had recovered from COVID-19. Each CDR3 is given with its conserved first and last residue. Each record gives: clone size, J gene, V gene, D gene, CDR3 protein, CDR3 DNA. D genes are given only for firm matches. Part of the rows lack a size; the others show once, few, many or a class for expanded clones.

NA,TRBJ1-6,TRBV28,NA,CASSPGGSDSPLHF,TGTGCCAGCAGTCCGGGGGGCAGTGATTCACCCCTCCACTTT
NA,TRBJ2-1,TRBV21-1,NA,CASSKDLPGRHSYNEQFF,TGTGCCAGCAGCAAAGACCTTCCCGGGAGACACTCCTACAATGAGCAGTTCTTC
NA,TRBJ2-3,TRBV4-1,TRBD2,CASSPTAGGPPDTQYF,TGCGCCAGCAGCCCCACAGCGGGAGGGCCTCCAGATACGCAGTATTTT
NA,TRBJ2-3,TRBV19,TRBD2,CASSIGGRLTSTDTQYF,TGTGCCAGTAGTATCGGCGGGAGGTTGACTAGCACAGATACGCAGTATTTT
NA,TRBJ2-1,TRBV3-1/TRBV3-2,TRBD2,CASSQDPGTSGNNEQFF,TGTGCCAGCAGCCAAGATCCGGGGACTAGCGGGAACAATGAGCAGTTCTTC
once,TRBJ1-2,TRBV7-9,NA,CASSYDRRGGAGDYGYTF,TGTGCCAGCAGCTATGATCGGCGCGGGGGCGCGGGGGACTATGGCTACACCTTC
NA,TRBJ2-7,TRBV27,NA,CASRDLDSIYEQYF,TGTGCCAGCAGGGACTTGGACTCGATCTACGAGCAGTACTTC
NA,TRBJ1-2,TRBV7-9,NA,CASSLGGGYGYTF,TGTGCCAGCAGCTTAGGAGGTGGATATGGCTACACCTTC
NA,TRBJ2-7,TRBV4-2,NA,CASSQVGTPYEQYF,TGTGCCAGCAGCCAAGTAGGGACACCCTACGAGCAGTACTTC
once,TRBJ2-7,TRBV7-2,TRBD1,CASSLAPRGPSEQYF,TGTGCCAGCAGCTTAGCGCCCAGGGGGCCTTCCGAGCAGTACTTC
NA,TRBJ2-1,TRBV19,NA,CASSPDILSYNEQFF,TGTGCCAGTAGTCCGGACATCCTCTCCTACAATGAGCAGTTCTTC
NA,TRBJ1-6,TRBV4-3,TRBD1,CASSQDRGSSPLHF,TGCGCCAGCAGCCAAGACAGGGGGTCTTCACCCCTCCACTTT
NA,TRBJ2-7,TRBV29-1,TRBD1,CSVSKPGQGTYEQYF,TGCAGCGTCAGTAAACCGGGACAGGGAACCTACGAGCAGTACTTC
NA,TRBJ2-3,TRBV19,TRBD2,CASRREREADTQYF,TGTGCCAGTAGGCGGGAGAGGGAGGCAGATACGCAGTATTTT
NA,TRBJ2-4,TRBV18,NA,CASSPAAGGTGYF,TGTGCCAGCTCACCCGCCGCTGGAGGGACGGGGTACTTC
NA,TRBJ2-1,TRBV18,TRBD1,CASSPLDRVGYNEQFF,TGTGCCAGCTCACCACTGGACAGGGTCGGCTACAATGAGCAGTTCTTC
NA,TRBJ2-5,TRBV9,NA,CASALAPLGETQYF,TGTGCCAGCGCCCTAGCTCCGTTAGGAGAGACCCAGTACTTC
NA,TRBJ2-7,TRBV28,NA,CASSLTGPRSYEQYF,TGTGCCAGCAGTCTAACTGGGCCCCGGTCCTACGAGCAGTACTTC
NA,TRBJ1-4,TRBV18,NA,CASSPTTGIAEKLFF,TGTGCCAGCTCACCAACTACCGGAATAGCGGAAAAACTGTTTTTT
few,TRBJ2-5,TRBV7-3,NA,CASSSRQEETQYF,TGTGCCAGCAGCTCTAGACAGGAAGAGACCCAGTACTTC
few,TRBJ2-3,TRBV5-4,NA,CASSWQGRLTDTQYF,TGTGCCAGCAGCTGGCAGGGTCGACTCACAGATACGCAGTATTTT
NA,TRBJ2-7,TRBV6-5,TRBD2,CASSSSGRPSSYEQYF,TGTGCCAGCAGTTCTAGCGGGAGGCCCTCATCCTACGAGCAGTACTTC
NA,TRBJ2-7,TRBV19,NA,CASSRHTQVPYEQYF,TGTGCCAGTAGCCGTCATACCCAGGTCCCCTACGAGCAGTACTTC
NA,TRBJ2-1,TRBV30,TRBD2,CAWSVLAGNEQFF,TGTGCCTGGAGTGTACTAGCGGGGAATGAGCAGTTCTTC
NA,TRBJ1-1,TRBV6-5,TRBD1,CASSYSPGQTLEAFF,TGTGCCAGCAGTTACTCCCCGGGACAGACGCTTGAAGCTTTCTTT
NA,TRBJ1-5,TRBV28,TRBD1,CASSLRAGGAGIYSNQPQHF,TGTGCCAGCAGTTTACGAGCAGGGGGCGCAGGAATTTATAGCAATCAGCCCCAGCATTTT